This entry features one T cell receptor beta chain sequence. The data originate from a study of blood T cell repertoires in COVID-19. As processed by the authors: Reference gene primers were amplified, and this amplification served to estimate nucleated cell counts. Assay used: immunoSEQ multiplex PCR; TCRdb lists only in-frame clones, some missing. From that table come the V and J calls and clone size; the DNA was used to work out D and trimming. The repertoire holds roughly 150,000 clones, with more than 80% as singletons. V lost 4 bases, J lost 2 bases, and 11 bases lay in between. CDR3 length equals 14 residues. Looked up from germline, CDR1 is MNHNY and CDR2 is SVGAGI (reference sequence). Each participant's cohort was designated according to participant-reported clinical history.

This TCR derives from a man in his fifties or sixties who had recovered from COVID-19. J is TRBJ1-1 and V is TRBV6-6; no firm D call. Input material: PBMCs or T cells enriched from blood (not recorded which). As DNA, the CDR3 is TGTGCCAGCAGTTTCCCGGAGAGTAACACTGAAGCTTTCTTT. This gives the protein CASSFPESNTEAFF.